This T cell receptor beta chain emerged from a study of blood T cell repertoires in COVID-19 (dated by TCRdb to 2020 to 2021). General notes on the study: Samples from collaborators originated in the United States, Italy and Spain and spanned both the acute and convalescent phases of COVID-19. The prospective study material was composed of cDNA or gDNA derived from T cells, B-cell-depleted T cells, or PBMCs. The dataset comprised deeply sampled blood TCRbeta repertoires from subjects exposed to, actively infected with, or recovered from COVID-19. The repertoires were released in a freely available public database intended as a resource for research on the immune response to SARS-CoV-2. The samples were drawn from the first 160 participants of the ongoing ImmuneRACE study and from 950 to 1,500 subjects provided by 6 global collaborators. A de-identified subject ID, COVID-19 status, age in years and sex were almost always included in the sample metadata. Where available, HLA class I and class II types were taken from metadata supplied by the sample provider and were not determined by assay-based typing. Here is what the overall study found, with its caveats: The quantity of clinical and demographic metadata differed by source and by participant and was supplied without curation.

Enrolling through a virtual design, the prospective study's participants ranged in age from roughly 18 to 90 years and lived across roughly 24 United States geographic areas. In the prospective study, participants were assigned to cohorts based on the clinical history participants reported in a screening survey and a study questionnaire. For ImmuneRACE Cohort 3, a participant was defined as recovered based on two consecutive negative NP/OP PCR tests, clearance by a healthcare professional, or resolution of symptoms. In the prospective study, whole blood, serum and a nasopharyngeal or oropharyngeal swab were collected from each participant by mobile phlebotomists. Over a roughly 2-month period, participants in the prospective study had the option of providing additional blood draws and questionnaires. Prospective study blood samples were shipped either frozen or at room temperature before DNA extraction.

The immunoSEQ Assay, a bias-controlled multiplex PCR, was used to amplify TCRbeta CDR3 regions from genomic DNA. The published analysis was carried out like this. The number of nucleated cells in each sample was estimated by amplification of reference gene primers within the assay. To quantify the absolute abundance of each unique TCRbeta CDR3 rearrangement, sequence reads were collapsed and filtered. Productive Simpson clonality was computed per sample as the square root of Simpson's diversity index over productive rearrangements. TCRdb mirrors the immuneACCESS table, restricted to in-frame sequences. Some clones are absent from its copies; in checked studies, under half trace to an unresolved V gene, and the reason for the others is unknown. The V and J calls and clone size are taken from that table; D and trimming were inferred from the DNA. Recorded for this sample are roughly 310,000 clones; around nine tenths of them occurred a single time. The top ten clonotypes cover 2.6% of the sample.

The CDR3 holds 13 amino acids from the cysteine to the phenylalanine. The DNA shown is the 39-base CDR3, in frame from base 1. CDR1 and CDR2 are drawn from the germline V gene: MNHEY, SVGEGT. Trimming takes 2 bases from V and 2 bases from J, and the germline ends sit 7 bases apart. Worth noting for this clone: Its antigen is currently not known. No base quality values were provided; no much bigger clone lies one nucleotide off.

This receptor was taken from a man between 60 and 75 years old who had recovered from COVID-19. The sequenced sample consisted of PBMCs or T cells enriched from blood (not recorded which). The V gene is TRBV6-2 or TRBV6-3 and the J gene is TRBJ2-7; confidence is insufficient to name the D gene. CDR3 region: CASSYGPTYEQYF. The nucleotide sequence is given as TGTGCCAGCAGTTACGGGCCCACCTACGAGCAGTACTTC.